These T cell receptor beta chains were read from a single sample in a study of T-cell reconstitution after alpha-beta-depleted transplantation in children. TCRdb reanalysed the PCR reads using MiXCR and keeps one entry per CDR3 protein. The profile shows hundreds of thousands of distinct CDR3 sequences, around 16% of them singletons. Sequencing was performed on PBMCs, mostly from graft donor cells, taken 360 days after TCRalphabeta/CD19-depleted stem cell transplant. The receptor source for this set is a boy in the first two years of life who had a stem cell transplant for Wiskott-Aldrich syndrome, so the T cells may come from the graft donor. CDR3s include the opening cysteine and the closing phenylalanine or tryptophan.

j_call,v_call,cdr3_aa
TRBJ2-3,TRBV6-2/TRBV6-3,CASSYIVGDTQYF
TRBJ2-1,TRBV5-1,CASSLASSGSSYNEQFF
TRBJ1-1,TRBV2,CASSERRGGMNTEAFF
TRBJ2-7,TRBV10-3,CAISEPGPPYEQYF
TRBJ2-7,TRBV25-1,CASRPNPGTRGEQYF
TRBJ2-2,TRBV15,CATSRVSGELFF
TRBJ2-1,TRBV12-3/TRBV12-4,CASSLARRGYNEQFF
TRBJ2-1,TRBV12-3/TRBV12-4,CASSSWGLAGLPEQFF
TRBJ2-2,TRBV2,CATLAATNTGELFF
TRBJ2-7,TRBV28,CASGGSGGYYEQYF
TRBJ2-5,TRBV27,CASSWTSGETQYF
TRBJ2-3,TRBV11-2,CASSQLSGAATDTQYF
TRBJ2-3,TRBV25-1,CASSESRLSGSTDTQYF
TRBJ2-2,TRBV28,CASSFLRGADTGELFF
TRBJ2-7,TRBV10-3,CAISGGTGVSTKQYF
TRBJ2-1,TRBV6-1,CASSVHSSYNEQFF
TRBJ1-2,TRBV29-1,CSVTRDVKIRCGYTF
TRBJ2-5,TRBV20-1,CSAVRGETQYF
TRBJ2-2,TRBV30,CAFQRMGSDTGELFF
TRBJ2-7,TRBV3-1,CASSQVGGGADYEQYF
TRBJ2-7,TRBV15,CATSRDQRGPQQYF
TRBJ2-2,TRBV4-3,CASSYYLTSTNTGELFF
TRBJ1-1,TRBV12-3/TRBV12-4,CASSYTQGAFEAFF
TRBJ1-1,TRBV5-1,CASSSRTGWSTEAFF
TRBJ2-5,TRBV7-8,CASSSETRRGTQYF
TRBJ1-5,TRBV29-1,CSADSGNQPQHF
TRBJ2-1,TRBV5-1,CASSSDTSYNEQFF
TRBJ2-1,TRBV6-1,CASIPRGRNEQFF
TRBJ2-6,TRBV20-1,CSAMGLRSGANVLTF
TRBJ1-1,TRBV6-2/TRBV6-3,CASSYLPRWTEAFF
TRBJ2-6,TRBV12-3/TRBV12-4,CASSPNRGRSSGANVLTF
TRBJ2-3,TRBV30,CAWRGGFSTDTQYF
TRBJ2-7,TRBV25-1,CASSEMWEVQQYF
TRBJ2-1,TRBV20-1,CSAPYRLTYNEQFF
TRBJ2-1,TRBV12-3/TRBV12-4,CASSRQGANEQFF
TRBJ1-4,TRBV12-3/TRBV12-4,CASSPIGEKLFF
TRBJ2-1,TRBV4-3,CASSQAWTQYSPNEQFF
TRBJ2-5,TRBV4-3,CASSQDVGYETQYF
TRBJ2-4,TRBV6-2/TRBV6-3,CASSYGLLGLDNIQYF
TRBJ1-1,TRBV6-1,CASSKTGGSDTEAFF
TRBJ2-2,TRBV7-9,CASSPRTGWGTGELFF
TRBJ1-2,TRBV5-1,CASSLTAGSNYGYTF
TRBJ1-6,TRBV6-1,CASSEIMRARIGSPLHF
TRBJ2-7,TRBV30,CAWRVRYEQYF
TRBJ2-7,TRBV2,CASSEGLAGIYEQYF
TRBJ2-5,TRBV24-1,CATSAGGETQYF
TRBJ2-1,TRBV5-1,CASSFGAGGNEQFF
TRBJ2-3,TRBV9,CASSTRPDKPGDTQYF
TRBJ1-4,TRBV30,CAWNREGEKLFF
TRBJ2-3,TRBV5-1,CASSLGEPRQAWSTDTQYF
TRBJ2-1,TRBV6-1,CASSLGTGLNGEQFF
TRBJ2-5,TRBV7-8,CASSLYLRDLSRLGQYF
TRBJ2-4,TRBV4-1,CASSQVGSNIQYF
TRBJ2-1,TRBV18,CASSPSGVEGNNEQFF
TRBJ2-7,TRBV11-3,CASSFSTLGGEQYF